This TCR beta chain was recorded in a study of CD8 T cells in Susac syndrome. The CDR3 loop spans 10 amino acids. Germline CDR1 is DFQATT and CDR2 is SNEGSKA (reference sequence). Random hexamers primed reverse transcription of about 0.45 to 1 ug RNA. TCRdb analysed the immunoSEQ multiplex PCR reads with MiXCR anew, one entry per CDR3 protein. The sample consists of roughly 180,000 distinct CDR3 sequences, around 94% of them appearing once. The TCR comes from a human donor with Susac syndrome. The genes are TRBV20-1 and TRBJ2-1; D is possibly TRBD1 (5 bases). Material: CD4+ T cells from PBMCs. The CDR3 loop reads CSVQGNEQFF. CDR3 coding DNA: TGCAGCGTCCAGGGCAATGAGCAGTTCTTC.